Here is one T cell receptor (beta chain) with its context. This entry is derived from a study of long-term antiretroviral therapy in people with HIV. Researchers ran immunoSEQ v3.0 at survey level. Data came from immunoSEQ multiplex PCR; TCRdb stores just in-frame clones and leaves some out. The table records 40,000 to 45,000 clones, about 95% of them present only once. Germline-derived CDR1 and CDR2 are SGHRS and YFSETQ. Losses at the gene ends were 3 bases for V and 7 bases for J; bases not matched to a gene: 10. This CDR3 is 16 amino acids long. This receptor was obtained from a woman aged 45 to 65 with HIV. The input for sequencing was unsorted PBMCs, taken 3.7 years after starting antiretroviral therapy. V and J are TRBV5-1 and TRBJ2-1, with 10 nucleotides matching TRBD2. Here the CDR3 reads CASSSGGSGGANEQFF. The CDR3 DNA is TGCGCCAGCAGCTCCGGGGGAAGCGGGGGGGCAAATGAGCAGTTCTTC.